This T cell receptor (beta chain) came from a study of molecular identifiers for immune sequencing clone quantification. There are a few counts of this clonotype. Its target is unknown. The CDR3 loop spans 16 amino acids. CDR1 is SGHVS, CDR2 FNYEAQ, per germline. J gave up 5 bases and V 2 bases, and 6 bases lay outside the gene matches. Study-level results: Single-cell amounts of spiked Jurkat TCR RNA were reportedly detectable among fewer than 1.3 million naive cells. Clones of above 20 RNA copies carried over 97% of effector molecules; in naive cells they carried under 1%.

Previously described methods with listed TCR primers produced the bulk TCR libraries. MiXCR was run by TCRdb on the PCR reads, yielding one entry per CDR3 protein. The sample has about 65,000 distinct CDR3 sequences, roughly 20% seen once. The TCR sequence derives from a human donor in good health. Some libraries in this study had Jurkat cell RNA spiked in. Sequencing was done on a sample of naive CD8+ T cells from blood, with Jurkat cell RNA spiked in. Subset specified: FACS-sorted CD8+CD4-CCR7+CD45RA+ naive T cells. This chain connects TRBV7-6 to TRBJ2-1; 10 nucleotides agree with TRBD2. The CDR3 loop is CASSLYRAGGDNEQFF. CDR3 sequence (DNA): TGTGCCAGCAGCTTATATCGAGCGGGAGGGGACAATGAGCAGTTCTTC.